The 10 T cell receptor beta chains reported below all come from one sample, sequenced in a study of human T cells and chemical hapten exposure. As for time point: pre-sensitization, week 0. As for treatment: therapeutic diphenylcyclopropenone sensitization with weekly scalp DPC. TCRdb re-derived calls from the RACE reads in MiXCR, one entry per CDR3 protein. The table has 300,000 to 400,000 distinct CDR3 sequences, 4.5% to 5.5% seen once; the top ten hold around 2.6%. Material: whole blood, obtained in connection with sensitization to the hapten diphenylcyclopropenone (DPC). All receptors derive from a woman aged 45-65 years with alopecia areata. Some clones in this sample may be carry-over from other donors' samples.

This clonotype was observed at least ten times. The rearrangement links TRBV12-3 or TRBV12-4 to TRBJ2-3, with D possibly being TRBD2 (5 bases). CDR3 length: 13 amino acids. V was clipped by 5 bases and J by 7 bases, with 13 bases between them. The CDR3 coding sequence is TGTGCCAGCAGTACGGGGAGTGGTAATACGCAGTATTTT. Encoded protein: CASSTGSGNTQYF.

In its sample, this clonotype was seen many times. The V gene is TRBV24-1, the J gene TRBJ1-4; TRBD1 might be the D (5 bases). Germline CDR1 reads KGHDR; CDR2 reads SFDVKD. Trimming cost V 3 bases and J 0 bases, with 10 bases left between them. This CDR3 contains 16 residues. CDR3 sequence reads: CATSDPRGATNEKLFF. CDR3 DNA sequence: TGTGCCACCAGTGATCCTCGAGGGGCAACTAATGAAAAACTGTTTTTT.

In its sample, this clonotype was seen a few times. The chain links TRBV29-1 to TRBJ2-5, with a weak D call TRBD2 (7 bases). Trimming pared 0 bases from V and 5 bases from J, leaving 25 bases between. This CDR3 region has 18 residues. Germline values: CDR1 SQVTM, CDR2 ANQGSEA. The CDR3 coding sequence is TGCAGCGTTGAAGAATACCAGCGGGAAATCAAAGGGGGGGAGACCCAGTACTTC. It codes for CSVEEYQREIKGGETQYF.

The V call is TRBV7-9, the J call TRBJ2-3; the D is unclear. The germline V gene encodes CDR1 SEHNR and CDR2 FQNEAQ (reference sequence). CDR3 length: 15 amino acids. V gave up 3 bases and J gave up 0 bases, with 10 bases separating them. The CDR3 coding sequence is TGTGCCAGCAGCTTTCCCAGGAGTAGCACAGATACGCAGTATTTT. This translates into CASSFPRSSTDTQYF.

This clonotype was recorded at least ten times. The chain uses TRBV12-3 or TRBV12-4 and TRBJ2-1; 7 bases match TRBD1. V dropped 5 bases and J dropped 0; count of bases not matched to a gene: 7. This CDR3 region has 16 residues. The DNA for the CDR3 is TGTGCCAGCAGTCGACCGACAGGGAGCTCCTACAATGAGCAGTTCTTC. Its protein product is CASSRPTGSSYNEQFF.

This clonotype was counted only a few times. The rearrangement links TRBV13 to TRBJ2-7, with D possibly matching TRBD1 (5 bases). The CDR3 runs 14 residues. V lost 1 base and J 0 bases, leaving 7 bases between the germline ends. The V gene's germline CDR1 is PRHDT and CDR2 FYEKMQ (reference sequence). For the CDR3, the DNA is TGTGCCAGCAGCTTAGTACAGGTCTCCTACGAGCAGTACTTC. It encodes CASSLVQVSYEQYF.

The CDR3 DNA sequence: TGTGCCAGCAGCCCGGGCACAGGGGACCAGCCCCAGCATTTT. Translation gives CASSPGTGDQPQHF. The chain carries TRBV7-8 and TRBJ1-5, with TRBD1 identical over 7 bases. The germline CDR1 and CDR2 sequences are SGHVS and FQNEAQ. Trimming took 5 bases from V and 7 from J; bases not matched to a gene: 8. This CDR3 comprises 14 residues.

The chain uses TRBV30 and TRBJ2-3; possibly TRBD2 for D (6 bases). Germline V gives CDR1 GTSNPN, CDR2 SVGIG (reference sequence). V shed 3 bases and J shed 4 bases, with 11 bases lying between them. The CDR3 loop spans 13 amino acids. The CDR3 loop is CAWSGGSADTQYF. CDR3 DNA: TGTGCCTGGAGCGGGGGATCGGCAGATACGCAGTATTTT.

This clonotype came up many times. The chain couples TRBV7-6 to TRBJ1-5, with D possibly matching TRBD1 (6 bases). CDR1 SGHVS and CDR2 FNYEAQ come from the germline V gene. This CDR3 contains 16 residues. Trimming removed 1 base from V and 0 bases from J, with 10 bases in between. CDR3 in DNA: TGTGCCAGCAGCTTAGGGGGGGCTGTTAGCAATCAGCCCCAGCATTTT. Its protein is CASSLGGAVSNQPQHF.

In this sample, this clonotype turned up a few times. V usage is TRBV28 and J usage is TRBJ2-7; D possibly uses TRBD1 or TRBD2 (8 bases each). The CDR3 has 14 amino acids. The germline CDR1 and CDR2 sequences are MDHEN and SYDVKM. V was shortened by 4 bases and J by 5 bases, with 15 bases between the two germline ends. CDR3: CASSYLAGQDEQYF. The CDR3 DNA sequence: TGTGCCAGCAGTTATTTAGCGGGACAGGACGAGCAGTACTTC.